This T cell receptor (beta chain) emerged from a study of shared T cell receptors in the human thymus. The method was immunoSEQ multiplex PCR; TCRdb's version includes in-frame clones alone and lacks a portion of them. The sample contains some 720,000 clones, 88% of which appear only once. In germline, CDR1 is SGHVS, CDR2 FQNEAQ. This CDR3 is 15 amino acids long. V was shortened by 1 base and J by 1 base, with 10 bases between the two germline ends. This clone was detected only once. The sample was also reused in another study, on human thymus T cells. From that paper: Corrective cardiac operations yielded the resected thymus tissue. The authors found apparently biased V and J gene usage in thymic and blood repertoires. A high degree of thymic repertoire overlap among unrelated individuals was reported in related research.

Sequencing was performed on thymocytes. The clonotype comes from a boy less than two years old with a congenital heart defect. The rearrangement joins TRBV7-8 to TRBJ1-1; possible D gene TRBD1, 5 bases. CDR3 sequence (DNA): TGTGCCAGCAGCTTAGTTGGACATTGGAACACTGAAGCTTTCTTT. The encoded protein is CASSLVGHWNTEAFF.